Listed here is a single T cell receptor (beta chain). Its antigen is undetermined. Germline assignment: CDR1 LNHDA and CDR2 SQIVND (reference sequence). Losses at the gene ends were 10 bases for V and 6 bases for J; bases not matched to a gene: 12. The CDR3 consists of 14 residues. These data come from a study of cytomegalovirus exposure and HLA in healthy donors. Whole-study findings and limits: Within the 130 or so validation repertoires, first-cohort TCR clusters tended to co-occur, according to a later analysis. Some TCR beta chains (about 180 of them) were listed as cytomegalovirus-associated.

The validation cohort, a group of over a hundred subjects, included the donors and was separate from the roughly 700-subject first cohort. Repertoires were generated with immunoSEQ multiplex PCR, while TCRdb's copy carries only in-frame clones and drops some. The sample has more than 300,000 clones, approximately 90% seen once. The TCR sequence derives from a woman under 30 in good health and CMV-seronegative. The rearrangement uses TRBV19 and TRBJ2-5; TRBD1 agrees at 9 bases. Sequencing was performed on PBMCs. This chain's CDR3 is CATDDRGDGKTQYF. For the CDR3, the DNA is TGTGCCACCGACGACAGGGGGGATGGAAAGACCCAGTACTTC.